This T cell receptor beta chain was identified during a study of shared clonotypes between healthy human individuals (dated by TCRdb to the early 2020s). For the wider study: The cohort comprised a couple of women and a few men aged 18 to 49 years. For each donor, CD4 naive and CD4 memory were each run on three plates, CD8 naive on two plates, and CD8 memory on one plate. To estimate repertoire size and how much clonotypes are shared between individuals, the study performed deep sequencing of blood TCR repertoires from about 5 healthy adults. To increase sequencing depth and limit assay-specific biases, TCR repertoire library preparation and sequencing were carried out by different laboratories using diverse techniques. Per donor, leukapheresis produced somewhere between about 0.85 and 9.5 billion PBMCs. General findings and caveats noted by the study authors: The genetic and exposure-history diversity represented was limited by the small number of donors. Sampling was limited to blood, and TCR repertoires in tissue likely differ from TCR repertoires in blood. Across a handful of donors, around 5.4% of naive CD4, approximately 3.5% of naive CD8, roughly 2.3% of memory CD4, and 0.4% of memory CD8 clonotypes were shared. Clonotypes shared by all four sorted-subset donors showed higher generation probabilities than non-shared clonotypes. Based on pairwise subsampling, the degree of clonotype sharing among donors was expected to be affected by sequencing depth. Incomplete sequencing was indicated by rarefaction of sorted-subset datasets, despite the large sequencing depth. Larger estimated clonotype richness was generally found for naive subsets than for memory subsets.

Healthy HIV-negative adults with no recently reported acute infections or vaccinations were included as donors. Every donor was a Caucasian adult living in Nashville, Tennessee, USA. CD4+ T cells were enriched by magnetic negative selection, after which naive cells were positively selected on CD45RA and the negative fraction was taken as the memory subset. Blood was obtained by leukapheresis, after which PBMCs were separated by Ficoll-Histopaque density gradient centrifugation and cryopreserved in liquid nitrogen vapor phase. Analytical flow cytometry was used to check the purity and quantity of each magnetically sorted T cell population. Genomic DNA was isolated from each sorted fraction and quantified by UV absorbance on a Nanodrop 2000c. Using the deep immunoSEQ assay, multiplex PCR amplified TCR CDR3 regions from genomic DNA. Extracted genomic DNA from each cell subset was spread evenly across all wells of several immunoSEQ 96-well plates, with each plate serving as a replicate. For sorted subsets, about 200 ng genomic DNA, equal to about 30,000 T cell genomes, was loaded into each replicate PCR. The purified libraries were quantified using a Qubit 3.0 fluorometer, sized with a Bioanalyzer 2100, and then quantified again using the KAPA Library Quantification kit. Every immunoSEQ 96-well plate was sequenced on a dedicated single-read 150-cycle Illumina NextSeq 550 flow cell. The study's own analysis went as follows. Because only junctional sequences without quality scores were contained in the immunoSEQ output, filtering matching that applied to full-length reads could not be performed. Sequences were annotated with PyIR, a Python wrapper for IgBLAST v1.9, and V/J genes and CDR3 were assigned using IMGT germline references. Reads were removed for weak V/J assignments (E-value above 1e-6), missing CDR3, stop codons, out-of-frame junctions, or ambiguous translated residues. A V3J clonotype was defined by an identical inferred V gene, J gene, and CDR3 amino acid sequence. The percentage overlap between two repertoires was calculated by dividing the number of shared unique clonotypes by the size of the smaller repertoire. RTK rarefaction, the Chao1 estimator, and Recon v2.1 estimates of unobserved clonotypes were used to assess repertoire richness. Generation probabilities for all TCRbeta clonotypes obtained by the gDNA method from a few donors were computed using OLGA. TCRdb took over this immuneACCESS table, retaining in-frame rearrangements with V and J assigned. Such tables are incomplete; in checked studies, under half of the missing clones stem from an unresolved V gene, and the remainder is unexplained. Clone size and the V and J calls come from that table; the DNA yielded D and trimming. A total of about 2.4 million clones appear in this sample, roughly 93% of them only once. The ten biggest clones cover around 0.37% of the sample.

For this chain, trimming is 5 bases at the V end and 11 bases at the J end, and the number of junction bases without a gene match is 15. Inclusive of the bounding cysteine and phenylalanine, the CDR3 is 17 residues long. Of the read, only the CDR3 DNA is kept; its 51 bases are in frame from base 1. The germline V gene specifies SGHTA as CDR1 and FQGNSA as CDR2. As regards this clone: Its antigen target is currently unknown. Base qualities are not provided; no much larger clone lies one nucleotide away.

The rearranged segments are TRBV7-2 and TRBJ2-1, with 13 middle bases fitting TRBD2. The specimen sequenced was naive CD4+ T cells from PBMCs. The sample's cell subset or site, from its label and the paper: CD45RA+ positively selected. This TCR was sampled from a man aged 18 to 35 in good health. Some clones in this sample may be carry-over from other donors' samples. CDR3 protein: CASSRYTSGREGNKQFF. In nucleotides, the sequence is TGTGCCAGCAGCCGATACACTAGCGGGAGGGAGGGTAACAAGCAGTTCTTC.